The next 18 T cell receptor beta chains were all read from a single sample in a study of T cell repertoires in aging, cancer and after chemotherapy. Rearranged V-D-J TRB sequences were amplified with a mixed TRB-A/B primer pool. TCRdb recomputed calls from the multiplex PCR reads with MiXCR, one row per CDR3 protein. The data show about 12,000 distinct CDR3 sequences, with just over 30% seen just once and around a tenth held by the top ten. Amplification of TCR beta used genomic DNA extracted from peripheral blood. The material sequenced was blood. Source of these receptors: a human donor in good health. The donor label of this sample is uncertain.

This chain joins TRBV10-3 and TRBJ2-3; maybe TRBD2 (7 bases). The CDR3 loop spans 14 amino acids. Trimming cost V 7 bases and J 6 bases, with 17 bases left between them. Germline V lookup: CDR1 ENHRY, CDR2 SYGVKD. The CDR3 sequence is CAITRGQAGDTQYF. The CDR3 DNA is TGTGCCATCACCCGGGGGCAAGCGGGGGATACGCAGTATTTT.

The rearrangement uses TRBV6-6 and TRBJ1-1; D is unclear. V was clipped by 10 bases and J by 4 bases, with 25 bases between them. The CDR3 totals 16 residues. The germline V gene has CDR1 MNHNY and CDR2 SVGAGI (reference sequence). Written as DNA, the CDR3 is TGTGCCATCAAGCCACCCTCTAGCCGGGCAGGCACTGAAGCTTTCTTT. It codes for CAIKPPSSRAGTEAFF.

The chain combines TRBV19 with TRBJ2-2; 9 bases are a match to TRBD1. Germline V gene sequence: CDR1 LNHDA, CDR2 SQIVND (reference sequence). This CDR3 region has 15 residues. CDR3 region: CAAGQGFRRTGELFF. CDR3 in DNA: TGTGCGGCGGGACAGGGTTTTAGAAGGACCGGGGAGCTGTTTTTT.

The rearrangement uses TRBV5-1 and TRBJ2-2; weak D call: TRBD1 (5 bases). Per the germline V gene, CDR1 is SGHRS and CDR2 is YFSETQ. CDR3 length: 15 residues. V gave up 7 bases and J gave up 2 bases, with 15 bases separating them. CDR3 in amino acids: CASGIRQGNTGELFF. In DNA form, the CDR3 reads TGCGCCAGCGGTATCAGGCAGGGTAACACCGGGGAGCTGTTTTTT.

This clonotype is medium-sized in the sample. This rearrangement joins TRBV6-5 to TRBJ2-3, with a possible D match to TRBD1 (5 bases). V was shortened by 0 bases and J by 1 base, with 11 bases between the two germline ends. Per germline, CDR1 MNHEY and CDR2 SVGAGI. CDR3 length: 16 residues. CDR3: CASSYSSGRGTDTQYF. The CDR3 nucleotides read TGTGCCAGCAGTTACTCATCGGGCAGGGGCACAGATACGCAGTATTTT.

This clonotype has a handful of counts. The chain carries TRBV12-3 or TRBV12-4 and TRBJ2-7, with 10 bases aligning to TRBD1. CDR3 length equals 16 residues. V lost 1 base to trimming and J lost 5 bases; unmatched junction nucleotides: 8. CDR3 bases: TGTGCCAGCAGTTTAGGCTTGGACAGGGGGATGCACGAGCAGTACTTC. This sequence encodes CASSLGLDRGMHEQYF.

For the CDR3, the DNA is TGCAGTGCTAGCCAGACGGGAGGGCTCGGCTACACCTTC. Residues: CSASQTGGLGYTF. The chain links TRBV20-1 to TRBJ1-2; D gene uncertain. The V gene lost 3 bases and the J gene lost 8 bases, with 16 bases spanning the gap. Germline V gene sequence: CDR1 DFQATT, CDR2 SNEGSKA (reference sequence). The CDR3 length is 13 residues.

This clonotype has just a few counts. The CDR3, as DNA: TGTGCCAGCTCACCTAGCCTAGCGGGGGCCTACAATGAGCAGTTCTTC. Its translation is CASSPSLAGAYNEQFF. The V call is TRBV18, the J call TRBJ2-1, with 10 nucleotides matching TRBD2. The J segment lost 2 bases and the V segment lost 3 bases, leaving 4 bases of the junction unmatched. CDR3 length equals 16 residues. CDR1 and CDR2 (germline): KGHSH, LQKENI. The complete variable domain, with remaining parts taken from reference TRBV18 and TRBJ2-1, reads NAGVMQNPRHLVRRRGQEARLRCSPMKGHSHVYWYRQLPEEGLKFMVYLQKENIIDESGMPKERFSAEFPKEGPSILRIQQVVRGDSAAYFCASSPSLAGAYNEQFFGPGTRLTVL.

The rearrangement links TRBV6-6 to TRBJ1-2; possibly TRBD1 for D (6 bases). The CDR3 consists of 15 residues. V was trimmed by 2 bases and J by 4 bases, leaving 14 bases between them. Germline V gene sequence: CDR1 MNHNY, CDR2 SVGAGI (reference sequence). CDR3 residues: CASSYGDNTLYGYTF. The CDR3 region has the DNA TGTGCCAGCAGTTACGGGGACAATACCCTCTATGGCTACACCTTC.

This clonotype counts as medium-sized (0.01 to 0.1%). This chain connects TRBV6-4 to TRBJ1-6, with TRBD1 identical over 9 bases. Trimming at V came to 5 bases and at J to 10 bases, leaving 6 bases not matched to a gene. The CDR3 length is 14 residues. Germline values: CDR1 MRHNA, CDR2 SNTAGT. CDR3 sequence reads: CASSPDRGGSPLHF. The DNA for the CDR3 is TGTGCCAGCAGTCCGGACAGGGGAGGATCACCCCTCCACTTT.

J is TRBJ2-3 and V is TRBV11-3, with 10 bases identical to TRBD2. CDR1 and CDR2 from the germline V gene are SGHNT and YENEEA. This CDR3 region has 16 residues. V lost 1 base and J lost 1; bases outside the gene matches: 2. CDR3 loop: CASSLGTSGRTDTQYF. CDR3 sequence (DNA): TGTGCCAGCAGCTTAGGGACTAGCGGCCGCACAGATACGCAGTATTTT.

The chain uses TRBV27 and TRBJ1-2; 9 bases are shared with TRBD1. This CDR3 region has 13 residues. Per the germline V gene, CDR1 is MNHEY and CDR2 is SMNVEV (reference sequence). The V segment lost 6 bases and the J segment 6 bases; nucleotides outside the gene matches: 5. CDR3 DNA: TGTGCCAGCAGCCGGGACAGGGTAAATGGCTACACCTTC. This codes for CASSRDRVNGYTF.

This clonotype appeared a few times. The chain's CDR3 is CASSTSAGLSYNEQFF. For the CDR3, the DNA is TGTGCCAGCAGCACCTCGGCAGGTTTGTCCTACAATGAGCAGTTCTTC. The J gene is TRBJ2-1, the V gene TRBV13; D uncertain. Germline V gene sequence: CDR1 PRHDT, CDR2 FYEKMQ (reference sequence). V lost 5 bases and J lost 1, with 15 bases in between. The CDR3 has 16 residues.

This clonotype turned up a few times. The chain recombines TRBV6-5 with TRBJ1-1, with D maybe TRBD1 (6 bases). The CDR3 runs 15 residues. Germline loops: CDR1 MNHEY, CDR2 SVGAGI. V lost 6 bases to trimming and J lost 3 bases, with 17 bases between them. In nucleotides, the CDR3 is TGTGCCAGCAGATACCTCGGGGGGCAGTACACTGAAGCTTTCTTT. It yields the protein CASRYLGGQYTEAFF.

This clonotype was detected a few times. This rearrangement joins TRBV12-3 or TRBV12-4 to TRBJ2-2; TRBD2 might be the D (6 bases). Trimming pared 7 bases from V and 3 bases from J, leaving 15 bases between. This CDR3 comprises 15 residues. CDR3 sequence: CASTIGGADTGELFF. CDR3 nucleotides: TGTGCCAGCACCATTGGAGGGGCGGACACCGGGGAGCTGTTTTTT.

This chain connects TRBV13 to TRBJ1-2, with D hard to call. The CDR3 spans 15 residues. V was pared by 2 bases and J by 1 base, with 11 bases between. Looked up from germline, CDR1 is PRHDT and CDR2 is FYEKMQ (reference sequence). CDR3 bases: TGTGCCAGCAGCTTATTACAAGCGATTAACTATGGCTACACCTTC. Translated: CASSLLQAINYGYTF.

This clonotype is medium-sized. The V call is TRBV6-4, the J call TRBJ2-1; 14 bases agree with TRBD2. The V and J ends lost 4 bases and 9 bases, in that order; junction bases with no gene match: 5. The CDR3 is made up of 15 amino acids. Germline CDR1 MRHNA, CDR2 SNTAGT. The CDR3, as DNA: TGTGCCAGCAGTGGTGGGACTAGCGGGGGAGCTGAGCAGTTCTTC. Amino acid sequence: CASSGGTSGGAEQFF.

This clonotype was seen a handful of times. The chain uses TRBV6-2 or TRBV6-3 and TRBJ1-1, with D unclear. The germline gives CDR1 MNHEY, CDR2 SVGEGT. CDR3 length: 13 residues. V was shortened by 3 bases and J by 3 bases, with 8 bases between the two germline ends. CDR3: CASSYSLYTEAFF. CDR3 DNA: TGTGCCAGCAGTTATAGTCTGTACACTGAAGCTTTCTTT.